Below are 8 T cell receptor beta chains sequenced from a single sample in a study of blood T cell repertoires in COVID-19. The assay was immunoSEQ multiplex PCR, and TCRdb's table has in-frame clones only and misses some. This sample has 200,000 to 250,000 clones, with 86% found just once. Sequencing was carried out using peripheral blood. The receptors stem from a man younger than 40 who had recovered from COVID-19.

The chain joins TRBV19 to TRBJ1-2, with 8 bases aligning to TRBD1. This CDR3 is built from 13 residues. V trimming: 3 bases; J trimming: 5 bases; junction bases outside the gene matches: 2. Germline-derived CDR1 and CDR2 are LNHDA and SQIVND (reference sequence). Here the CDR3 DNA reads TGTGCCAGTAGTATCGACAGGGGATATGGCTACACCTTC. Residues: CASSIDRGYGYTF.

J is TRBJ2-5 and V is TRBV6-5; D is possibly TRBD2 (5 bases). Germline CDR1 reads MNHEY; CDR2 reads SVGAGI. The CDR3 has 11 residues. V dropped 6 bases and J dropped 5 bases, with 7 bases sitting between them. The CDR3 sequence is CASSRGETQYF. The CDR3 DNA follows: TGTGCCAGCAGCCGCGGGGAGACCCAGTACTTC.

The J gene is TRBJ2-7, the V gene TRBV24-1, with a possible D match to TRBD1 (6 bases). This CDR3 is built from 15 residues. Per the germline V gene, CDR1 is KGHDR and CDR2 is SFDVKD. V dropped 6 bases and J dropped 1 base, with 15 bases sitting between them. As DNA, the CDR3 is TGTGCCACCAGTCCGGAGCCGGGACAATCCTACGAGCAGTACTTC. Protein product: CATSPEPGQSYEQYF.

There are a few counts of this clone. The V call is TRBV19, the J call TRBJ2-3; 8 nucleotides line up with TRBD2. J lost 7 bases, V lost 5 bases, and 8 bases had no gene match. The CDR3 totals 14 residues. Germline V lookup: CDR1 LNHDA, CDR2 SQIVND (reference sequence). The CDR3 spells CASSRGGLRNTQYF. The CDR3 DNA follows: TGTGCCAGTAGTCGGGGGGGCCTACGGAATACGCAGTATTTT.

The rearrangement links TRBV4-1 to TRBJ1-2; TRBD1 is a possible D gene (6 bases). CDR1 is MGHRA, CDR2 YSYEKL, per germline. This CDR3 has 15 amino acids. V dropped 1 base and J dropped 3 bases, with 12 bases sitting between them. This chain's CDR3 is CASSQVRGGDYGYTF. As DNA, the CDR3 is TGCGCCAGCAGCCAAGTTCGGGGGGGCGACTATGGCTACACCTTC.

This clone was found a few times. The J gene is TRBJ2-7, the V gene TRBV24-1, with 7 bases identical to TRBD1. Germline V lookup: CDR1 KGHDR, CDR2 SFDVKD. The CDR3 has 16 amino acids. After removal of 3 bases from V and 0 bases from J, the junction contained 7 bases not matched to a gene. The CDR3 bases are TGTGCCACCAGTGATACCGGTACAGGGGCCTCCTACGAGCAGTACTTC. This gives the protein CATSDTGTGASYEQYF.

CDR3 sequence (DNA): TGTGCCAGCAGCTTAGGTCAGGGGGACGAGCAGTACTTC. Translation: CASSLGQGDEQYF. The rearrangement uses TRBV7-2 and TRBJ2-7, with TRBD1 matching over 7 bases. CDR3 length equals 13 residues. Trimming took 1 base from V and 5 from J; bases not matched to a gene: 2. Per germline, CDR1 SGHTA and CDR2 FQGNSA.

This chain links TRBV7-2 with TRBJ1-1, with 7 bases fitting TRBD1. Germline V gene sequence: CDR1 SGHTA, CDR2 FQGNSA. This CDR3 is built from 13 residues. V lost 5 bases and J lost 4; bases outside the gene matches: 4. The CDR3 region is CASSTHRGTEAFF. In nucleotides, the CDR3 is TGTGCCAGCAGCACACACAGGGGCACTGAAGCTTTCTTT.